This T cell receptor beta chain was recovered during a study of CD8+ T cells in alopecia areata. Extracted from the samples, RNA was reverse transcribed into cDNA to serve as the sequencing template. This table comes from immunoSEQ multiplex PCR, and its TCRdb copy is limited to in-frame clones, with some not included. This repertoire shows about 140,000 clones, 70% to 90% found once; its top ten account for 13%. Treatment here: oral pan-JAK inhibitor, 5-10 mg twice daily. Peripheral blood and lesional scalp punch biopsies were taken from alopecia areata patients. V gave up 6 bases and J gave up 5 bases, with 18 bases separating them. The germline V gene encodes CDR1 SGHDT and CDR2 YYEEEE. The length of the CDR3 is 14 residues.

Sequenced material: CD8+ T cells sorted from blood, taken at week 4, from a patient treated with tofacitinib. The clonotype comes from a human donor with alopecia areata. The V and J genes are TRBV5-6 and TRBJ2-7, with a possible D match to TRBD1 (7 bases). CDR3 DNA sequence: TGTGCCAGCACCCAACAGGGGAGGTCGGACGAGCAGTACTTC. Protein sequence: CASTQQGRSDEQYF.